This T cell receptor (beta chain) was observed in a study of response to subunit inactivated influenza vaccine. This clonotype has more than one count but fewer than ten. CDR3 length equals 16 residues. V was shortened by 0 bases and J by 5 bases, with 14 bases between the two germline ends. Germline V gene lookup returns CDR1 SEHNR and CDR2 FQNEAQ (reference sequence). Via MiXCR, TCRdb re-called the RT-PCR reads, giving one row per CDR3 protein. This repertoire shows approximately 500,000 distinct CDR3 sequences, 10% to 15% found once; its top ten account for over 10%. This clonotype was sampled from a man between 45 and 60 years old who received an inactivated influenza vaccine. Sample: PBMCs from blood, taken 45 days after vaccination. The V and J genes are TRBV7-9 and TRBJ2-1; D assignment may be TRBD1 or TRBD2 (5 bases each). CDR3 nucleotide sequence: TGTGCCAGCAGCTTAGCTGGTGCAGGGACCAACAATGAGCAGTTCTTC. Protein product: CASSLAGAGTNNEQFF.